This TCR beta chain was recovered during a study of shared clonotypes between healthy human individuals. Study results and limitations: Naive CD4 clonotype sharing across a handful of donors was around 5.5%. The expectation was that sequencing depth would affect clonotype sharing among donors.

A word on this clone: As yet, its antigen is unknown.

The assay was carried out at the deep level. Across several immunoSEQ plates, the genomic DNA of each subset was split evenly. The method was immunoSEQ multiplex PCR; TCRdb's version includes in-frame clones alone and lacks a portion of them. The sample consists of about 1.9 million clones, 90% to 95% of them appearing once. Looked up from germline, CDR1 is SGHAT and CDR2 is FQNNGV. The CDR3 contains 14 residues. Losses at the gene ends were 5 bases for V and 5 bases for J; bases not matched to a gene: 9. As defined, naive CD8 cells were CD45RO-negative and positively selected for CCR7, with terminally differentiated effector memory CD45RA+ cells excluded.

The chain has TRBV11-2 and TRBJ2-7; TRBD2 matches 7 bases. The clonotype comes from a man between 18 and 29 years old in good health. Some clones in this sample may be carry-over from other donors' samples. Material for sequencing was naive CD8+ T cells from PBMCs. CDR3 in amino acids: CASSGRGGVHEQYF. The CDR3 DNA is TGTGCCAGCAGCGGCCGTGGGGGGGTCCACGAGCAGTACTTC.